This T cell receptor beta chain was sequenced for a study of blood T cell repertoires in COVID-19. Whole-study context: The samples span acute and convalescent COVID-19 from the United States, Italy and Spain.

In the authors' methods: The assay estimated nucleated cells by amplifying reference gene primers. Repertoires were generated with immunoSEQ multiplex PCR, while TCRdb's copy carries only in-frame clones and drops some. For V, J and clone size, that table is used; D and trimming come from the DNA. The sample includes about 40,000 clones, more than 65% of them seen just once. This clone was observed a handful of times. The TCR originated in a man older than 75 with active or convalescent COVID-19. The sequenced sample consisted of peripheral blood.

CDR3 loop: CAWSVGIHRGGYTF. DNA of the CDR3: TGTGCCTGGAGTGTAGGGATACACAGGGGGGGCTACACCTTC. The chain joins TRBV30 to TRBJ1-2, with 8 nucleotides matching TRBD1. Trimming cost V 0 bases and J 8 bases; bases outside gene matches: 8. CDR1 is GTSNPN and CDR2 is SVGIG in the germline V gene (reference sequence). There are 14 residues in the CDR3.